This T cell receptor beta chain was captured by sequencing in a study of early T cells in non-severe SARS-CoV-2 infection. TCRdb passed the 5' RACE reads through MiXCR, listing each CDR3 protein once. The repertoire has tens of thousands of distinct CDR3 sequences, roughly 12% of them found once; the top ten carry approximately 2.6%. This clonotype was detected many times. Sequenced: whole blood. This receptor was obtained from an adult who was a healthcare worker with PCR-confirmed SARS-CoV-2 infection or an uninfected control (not recorded which).

CDR3 sequence: CASSGGIDEQFF. The DNA of the CDR3 is TGCGCCAGCAGCGGGGGTATTGATGAGCAGTTCTTC. The genes are TRBV5-1 and TRBJ2-1; D tentatively reads TRBD1 or TRBD2 (5 bases each). Germline V gives CDR1 SGHRS, CDR2 YFSETQ. The V gene lost 4 bases and the J gene lost 8 bases, with 10 bases spanning the gap. The CDR3 is made up of 12 amino acids.